This TCR beta chain was obtained from a study of radiation and T cells in renal cell carcinoma. Turning to the study itself: Nephrectomy followed 15 Gy stereotactic body radiation by 4 weeks. Notes on the study in general: Pretreatment tumor biopsies were lacking, so baseline clonotypes are unknown.

Turning to this clone: The target antigen is unknown.

The time point was: blood 2 weeks post-SBRT. Treatment specified: 15 Gy SBRT to primary tumor, nephrectomy 4 weeks later. Serial blood draws occurred at baseline and 2 and 4 weeks post-SBRT. Clear cell pathology was present in this patient's renal cell carcinoma. The protocol was immunoSEQ multiplex PCR, while the TCRdb copy is restricted to in-frame clones and leaves out a portion. Of around 60,000 clones listed, around 77% are singletons. The junction had 5 bases not matched to a gene; V was cut back by 1 base and J by 5 bases. Germline V gene lookup returns CDR1 SGHNT and CDR2 YYREEE (reference sequence). CDR3 size: 15 residues.

The sequence derives from a man between 60 and 75 years old with renal cell carcinoma. The source material was blood, sampled from a patient whose treatment included radiotherapy and nephrectomy. This chain connects TRBV5-4 to TRBJ2-2; 7 nucleotides line up with TRBD1. The CDR3 here is CASSLPGGGTGELFF. The CDR3 coding sequence is TGTGCCAGCAGCTTGCCAGGGGGTGGAACCGGGGAGCTGTTTTTT.